Listed below are T cell receptor beta chains from one sample, sequenced in a study of PD-1 blockade in classical Hodgkin lymphoma. Profiled with immunoSEQ multiplex PCR; TCRdb holds only in-frame clones, not every one. The data contain more than 45,000 clones, just under 75% of them singletons. This specimen consisted of peripheral blood mononuclear cells (PBMCs), obtained before the second cycle of nivolumab. These receptors were obtained from a human donor with classical Hodgkin lymphoma. The CDR3 runs from the conserved cysteine through the conserved F or W. Fields, in order: V gene, clone size, D gene, J gene, CDR3 DNA, CDR3 protein. D genes are given only for firm matches. Rows give clone size only sometimes, using once, few, many, or a class for an expanded clone.

v_call: TRBV10-3; clone_size: -; d_call: -; j_call: TRBJ2-7; cdr3_nt: TGTGCCATCAGTCCCGCGGGGACTTCTTACGAGCAGTACTTC; cdr3_aa: CAISPAGTSYEQYF
v_call: TRBV6-5; clone_size: medium-sized; d_call: -; j_call: TRBJ1-5; cdr3_nt: TGTGCCAGCAGTTACTCTGGGACTCGGCAGCCCCAGCATTTT; cdr3_aa: CASSYSGTRQPQHF
v_call: TRBV18; clone_size: -; d_call: -; j_call: TRBJ1-5; cdr3_nt: TGTGCCAGCTCCCCGGGGGCAGGCAATCAGCCCCAGCATTTT; cdr3_aa: CASSPGAGNQPQHF
v_call: TRBV2; clone_size: -; d_call: -; j_call: TRBJ2-1; cdr3_nt: TGTGCCAGCAGTGCCGGATACTACAATGAGCAGTTCTTC; cdr3_aa: CASSAGYYNEQFF
v_call: TRBV7-8; clone_size: -; d_call: -; j_call: TRBJ2-7; cdr3_nt: TGTGCCAGCAGCCCTCGGGAGTACGAGCAGTACTTC; cdr3_aa: CASSPREYEQYF
v_call: TRBV5-8; clone_size: few; d_call: -; j_call: TRBJ1-5; cdr3_nt: TGTGCCAGCAGCTTGCAAGGGCCCCAGCATTTT; cdr3_aa: CASSLQGPQHF
v_call: TRBV18; clone_size: -; d_call: -; j_call: TRBJ2-1; cdr3_nt: TGTGCCAGCTCACCAGCTACAGGGATGGGGGAGCAGTTCTTC; cdr3_aa: CASSPATGMGEQFF
v_call: TRBV7-3; clone_size: -; d_call: -; j_call: TRBJ2-7; cdr3_nt: TGTGCCAGCAGCCAACCCCCGGGATCCGAGCAGTACTTC; cdr3_aa: CASSQPPGSEQYF
v_call: TRBV6-5; clone_size: -; d_call: TRBD1; j_call: TRBJ1-1; cdr3_nt: TGTGCCAGCACCCCGACAGGGGGCTACACTGAAGCTTTCTTT; cdr3_aa: CASTPTGGYTEAFF
v_call: TRBV7-9; clone_size: -; d_call: TRBD2; j_call: TRBJ2-5; cdr3_nt: TGTGCCAGCAGCTTACCCCGGGGGGGATTGGGCGAGACCCAGTACTTC; cdr3_aa: CASSLPRGGLGETQYF
v_call: TRBV5-1; clone_size: once; d_call: -; j_call: TRBJ1-4; cdr3_nt: TGCGCCAGCAGCACCCGGCCCGGCCGGGATGAAAAACTGTTTTTT; cdr3_aa: CASSTRPGRDEKLFF
v_call: TRBV6-6; clone_size: -; d_call: TRBD1; j_call: TRBJ1-2; cdr3_nt: TGTGCCAGCAGCCCCGACAGGGGGGCCTATGGCTACACCTTC; cdr3_aa: CASSPDRGAYGYTF
v_call: TRBV30; clone_size: few; d_call: -; j_call: TRBJ1-2; cdr3_nt: TGTGCCTGGAGCGCAGGGGTCCTTGGCTACACCTTC; cdr3_aa: CAWSAGVLGYTF
v_call: TRBV7-9; clone_size: -; d_call: TRBD1; j_call: TRBJ2-3; cdr3_nt: TGTGCCAGCAGCATTACAGGGGCTTCAAGGCCAGATACGCAGTATTTT; cdr3_aa: CASSITGASRPDTQYF
v_call: TRBV4-2; clone_size: -; d_call: -; j_call: TRBJ2-7; cdr3_nt: TGTGCCAGCAGCCAGGCTAGCTCCTACGAGCAGTACTTC; cdr3_aa: CASSQASSYEQYF
v_call: TRBV7-7; clone_size: many; d_call: -; j_call: TRBJ2-2; cdr3_nt: TGTGCTAGCAGCTTTGGACTTAACACCGGGGAGCTGTTTTTT; cdr3_aa: CASSFGLNTGELFF
v_call: TRBV27; clone_size: once; d_call: -; j_call: TRBJ1-5; cdr3_nt: TGTGCCAGCAGATCAGGGTTCTATAGCAATCAGCCCCAGCATTTT; cdr3_aa: CASRSGFYSNQPQHF
v_call: TRBV28; clone_size: few; d_call: -; j_call: TRBJ2-6; cdr3_nt: TGTGCCAGCAGTTGGGCCGGGCAGCTTTCCCAGGCCAACGTCCTGACTTTC; cdr3_aa: CASSWAGQLSQANVLTF
v_call: TRBV29-1; clone_size: -; d_call: TRBD1; j_call: TRBJ2-2; cdr3_nt: TGCAGCGTAGACAGGGGAGGCACCGGGGAGCTGTTTTTT; cdr3_aa: CSVDRGGTGELFF
v_call: TRBV6-5; clone_size: few; d_call: TRBD2; j_call: TRBJ2-7; cdr3_nt: TGTGCCAGCAGCTTGGGACTAGCGTTGGCGGACGAGCAGTACTTC; cdr3_aa: CASSLGLALADEQYF
v_call: TRBV7-3; clone_size: -; d_call: -; j_call: TRBJ2-2; cdr3_nt: TGTGCCAGCAGCCCTTTGTACACCGGGGAGCTGTTTTTT; cdr3_aa: CASSPLYTGELFF
v_call: TRBV7-2; clone_size: -; d_call: -; j_call: TRBJ1-6; cdr3_nt: TGTGCCAGCAGGCCAGCTGTGCAGTCACCCCTCCACTTT; cdr3_aa: CASRPAVQSPLHF
v_call: TRBV6-4; clone_size: -; d_call: -; j_call: TRBJ2-2; cdr3_nt: TGTGCCAGCACCCCTGGGGCATTCACCGGGGAGCTGTTTTTT; cdr3_aa: CASTPGAFTGELFF
v_call: TRBV6-1; clone_size: -; d_call: -; j_call: TRBJ2-5; cdr3_nt: TGTGCCAGCAGTGAGTCGAACAGGCTAGGGGAGACCCAGTACTTC; cdr3_aa: CASSESNRLGETQYF
v_call: TRBV20-1; clone_size: -; d_call: TRBD2; j_call: TRBJ2-3; cdr3_nt: TGCAGGACCCGGGAGGGTACGCAGTATTTT; cdr3_aa: CRTREGTQYF
v_call: TRBV10-1; clone_size: once; d_call: TRBD2; j_call: TRBJ2-3; cdr3_nt: TGCGCCAGCAGCAAAGGACTAGCGGGAAACACAGATACGCAGTATTTT; cdr3_aa: CASSKGLAGNTDTQYF
v_call: TRBV15; clone_size: once; d_call: -; j_call: TRBJ2-3; cdr3_nt: TGTGCCACCAGCAGAGGGGCAGGGACAGATACGCAGTATTTT; cdr3_aa: CATSRGAGTDTQYF
v_call: TRBV29-1; clone_size: -; d_call: TRBD1; j_call: TRBJ2-7; cdr3_nt: TGCAGCGTCGGTCAGGACAGGGGACTAACCTACGAGCAGTACTTC; cdr3_aa: CSVGQDRGLTYEQYF
v_call: TRBV19; clone_size: -; d_call: -; j_call: TRBJ1-1; cdr3_nt: TGTGCCAGTAGACCTTTCGGGACACTTTACGAAGCTTTCTTT; cdr3_aa: CASRPFGTLYEAFF
v_call: TRBV9; clone_size: -; d_call: TRBD2; j_call: TRBJ2-2; cdr3_nt: TGTGCCAGCAACTCGGGACTAGCGGGAGGTGGGACCGGGGAGCTGTTTTTT; cdr3_aa: CASNSGLAGGGTGELFF
v_call: TRBV28; clone_size: -; d_call: -; j_call: TRBJ2-2; cdr3_nt: TGTGCCAGCAGTCTCGGGACTGTCGCCGGGGAGCTGTTTTTT; cdr3_aa: CASSLGTVAGELFF
v_call: TRBV9; clone_size: once; d_call: TRBD2; j_call: TRBJ2-7; cdr3_nt: TGTGCCAGCAGCGTAGGTCTAGCGGGAGAAGGTGAAGAGCAGTACTTC; cdr3_aa: CASSVGLAGEGEEQYF
v_call: TRBV6-5; clone_size: -; d_call: TRBD2; j_call: TRBJ2-7; cdr3_nt: TGTGCCAGCAGTTACCCTAGGACTAGCGGGGCTTACGAGCAGTACTTC; cdr3_aa: CASSYPRTSGAYEQYF
v_call: TRBV29-1; clone_size: -; d_call: -; j_call: TRBJ1-1; cdr3_nt: TGCAGCGTTGGACGGCCTCAGGGATTAACTGAAGCTTTCTTT; cdr3_aa: CSVGRPQGLTEAFF
v_call: TRBV6-5; clone_size: -; d_call: TRBD1; j_call: TRBJ1-1; cdr3_nt: TGTGCCAGCAGGCCGACAGGGAGCAACACTGAAGCTTTCTTT; cdr3_aa: CASRPTGSNTEAFF
v_call: TRBV13; clone_size: few; d_call: TRBD2; j_call: TRBJ2-7; cdr3_nt: TGTGCCAGCAGCATCTGGGGACTAACTAACTACGAGCAGTACTTC; cdr3_aa: CASSIWGLTNYEQYF
v_call: TRBV21-1; clone_size: -; d_call: -; j_call: TRBJ1-4; cdr3_nt: TGTGCCAGCAGCAAAGTGCAGGATTCTAATGAAAAACTGTTTTTT; cdr3_aa: CASSKVQDSNEKLFF
v_call: TRBV6-5; clone_size: -; d_call: TRBD2; j_call: TRBJ2-4; cdr3_nt: TGTGCCAGCGGTTCGGGGACTAGCTTTAGGGAAAACATTCAGTACTTC; cdr3_aa: CASGSGTSFRENIQYF
v_call: TRBV7-2; clone_size: -; d_call: TRBD1; j_call: TRBJ1-1; cdr3_nt: TGTGCCAGTGTACAGGGGGTGGACACTGAAGCTTTCTTT; cdr3_aa: CASVQGVDTEAFF